This T cell receptor (beta chain) was captured in a study of blood T cells in healthy people across ages. CDR3 length: 13 residues. V lost 6 bases and J 1 base, leaving 8 bases between the germline ends. Germline lookup yields CDR1 KGHDR and CDR2 SFDVKD. Regarding the study as a whole: The long-lived group displayed more naive CD4+ cells, plus higher diversity, than the aged donors did. With age, beta diversity per million T cells declined roughly linearly, significantly by 40 to 50.

With a J-beta primer mix and a sample-barcoded 5' primer, a second PCR ran about 6 to 11 cycles. Researchers report that a template-switch adaptor with 12 random nucleotides tagged each cDNA molecule. TCRdb processed the 5' RACE reads anew with MiXCR; each CDR3 protein has one entry. The sample holds around 990,000 distinct CDR3 sequences, under 30% seen once. This clonotype has more than one count but fewer than ten. Antigen unknown. The sample was also linked to a second study, of T cells of mothers and their children. Turning to that study: A primer called M1S, used in the second PCR, added sample barcodes and 2-4 random nucleotides.

What was sequenced was blood. This clonotype was obtained from a girl aged 2 to 9 in good health. This sequence joins TRBV24-1 and TRBJ1-1; no clear D. The CDR3 bases are TGTGCCACCAGTTTGACGGGGAACACTGAAGCTTTCTTT. It encodes CATSLTGNTEAFF.